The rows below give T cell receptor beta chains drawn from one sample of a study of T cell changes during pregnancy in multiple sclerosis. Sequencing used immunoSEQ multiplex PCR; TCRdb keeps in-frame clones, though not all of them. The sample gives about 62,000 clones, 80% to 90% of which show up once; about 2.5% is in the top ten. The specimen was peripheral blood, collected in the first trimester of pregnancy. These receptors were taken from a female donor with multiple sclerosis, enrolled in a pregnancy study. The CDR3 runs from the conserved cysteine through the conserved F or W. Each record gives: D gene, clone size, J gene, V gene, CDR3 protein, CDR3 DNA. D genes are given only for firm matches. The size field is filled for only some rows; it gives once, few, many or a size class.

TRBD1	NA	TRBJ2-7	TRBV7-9	CASSGEDRPTRPYEQYF	TGTGCCAGCAGCGGAGAGGACAGGCCGACCCGACCTTACGAGCAGTACTTC
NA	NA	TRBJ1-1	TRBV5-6	CASSLVGPPAPDRKTEAFF	TGTGCCAGCAGCTTGGTGGGACCTCCTGCCCCAGACAGGAAAACTGAAGCTTTCTTT
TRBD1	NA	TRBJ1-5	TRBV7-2	CASSPGTGSNQPQHF	TGTGCCAGCAGCCCCGGGACAGGGTCAAATCAGCCCCAGCATTTT
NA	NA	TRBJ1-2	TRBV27	CASSSAEGSVLGYGYTF	TGTGCCAGCAGTTCCGCGGAGGGCTCTGTTTTGGGCTATGGCTACACCTTC
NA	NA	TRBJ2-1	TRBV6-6	CASSRISGRGEQFF	TGTGCCAGCAGTCGCATATCGGGTCGGGGAGAGCAGTTCTTC
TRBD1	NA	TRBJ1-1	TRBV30	CAWTYRGRSTEAFF	TGTGCCTGGACGTACAGGGGGAGGAGCACTGAAGCTTTCTTT
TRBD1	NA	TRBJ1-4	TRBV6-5	CASRQGSGEKLFF	TGTGCCAGCAGACAGGGGTCAGGTGAAAAACTGTTTTTT
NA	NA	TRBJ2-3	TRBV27	CASSSLGTQYF	TGTGCCAGCAGTTCTCTAGGTACGCAGTATTTT
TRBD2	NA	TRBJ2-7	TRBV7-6	CASSLVAGGKYEQYF	TGTGCCAGCAGCTTGGTAGCGGGAGGGAAGTACGAGCAGTACTTC
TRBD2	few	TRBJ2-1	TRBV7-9	CASSYPPRLAGVWNEQFF	TGTGCCAGCAGCTATCCGCCCCGGCTAGCGGGAGTGTGGAATGAGCAGTTCTTC
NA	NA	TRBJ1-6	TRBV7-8	CASKDQAIGTPLHF	TGTGCCAGCAAGGACCAGGCGATCGGGACACCCCTCCACTTT
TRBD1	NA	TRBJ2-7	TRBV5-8	CASSLGGTGSYEQYF	TGTGCCAGCAGCTTGGGAGGGACAGGCTCCTACGAGCAGTACTTC
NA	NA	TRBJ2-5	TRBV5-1	CASSSVGPVETQYF	TGCGCCAGCAGCTCCGTGGGCCCCGTTGAGACCCAGTACTTC
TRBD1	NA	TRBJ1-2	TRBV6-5	CASSSGGRYGYTF	TGTGCCAGCAGTTCAGGGGGTCGCTATGGCTACACCTTC
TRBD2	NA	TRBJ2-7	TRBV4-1	CASSQGTSGETYEQYF	TGCGCCAGCAGCCAAGGCACTAGCGGGGAAACCTACGAGCAGTACTTC
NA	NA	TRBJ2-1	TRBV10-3	CASGGRDSNEQFF	TGTGCCTCCGGGGGGCGGGACTCAAATGAGCAGTTCTTC
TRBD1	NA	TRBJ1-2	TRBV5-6	CASRFPYDRGSLYGYTF	TGTGCCAGCAGGTTCCCCTATGACAGGGGTAGTCTCTACGGCTACACCTTC
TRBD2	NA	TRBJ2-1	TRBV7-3	CASRPTSGAGGEQFF	TGTGCCAGCAGACCGACTAGCGGGGCCGGGGGTGAGCAGTTCTTC
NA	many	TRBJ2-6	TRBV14	CASSQVPRQAGANVLTF	TGTGCCAGCAGCCAAGTTCCCAGGCAGGCTGGGGCCAACGTCCTGACTTTC
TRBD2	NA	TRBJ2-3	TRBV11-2	CASSSGGRTDTQYF	TGTGCCAGCAGCTCGGGGGGTAGAACAGATACGCAGTATTTT
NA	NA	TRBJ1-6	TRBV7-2	CASSFSRNSPLHF	TGTGCCAGCAGCTTTTCTAGGAATTCACCCCTCCACTTT
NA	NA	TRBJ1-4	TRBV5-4	CASSSLAEAGSEKLFF	TGTGCCAGCAGCTCGCTGGCGGAGGCTGGGAGTGAAAAACTGTTTTTT
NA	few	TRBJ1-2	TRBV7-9	CASSYQTGYNYGYTF	TGTGCCAGCAGTTACCAGACAGGCTACAACTATGGCTACACCTTC
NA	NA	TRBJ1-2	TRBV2	CASSDLGPEGLNYGYTF	TGTGCCAGCAGTGACCTCGGGCCAGAGGGTCTGAACTATGGCTACACCTTC
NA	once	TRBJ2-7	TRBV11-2	CASSLEQGGTYEQYF	TGTGCCAGCAGCTTAGAGCAGGGAGGAACCTACGAGCAGTACTTC
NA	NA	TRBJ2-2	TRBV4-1	CASSQDVTRTNTGELFF	TGCGCCAGCAGCCAAGATGTTACGCGTACGAACACCGGGGAGCTGTTTTTT
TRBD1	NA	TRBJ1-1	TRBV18	CASSPWTGDNMNTEAFF	TGTGCCAGCTCACCCTGGACAGGGGATAACATGAACACTGAAGCTTTCTTT
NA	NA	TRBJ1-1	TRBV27	CASSSRGKNTEAFF	TGTGCCAGCAGTTCGAGGGGGAAGAACACTGAAGCTTTCTTT
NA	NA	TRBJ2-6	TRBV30	CAWSLQNSGANVLTF	TGTGCCTGGAGCCTTCAGAACTCTGGGGCCAACGTCCTGACTTTC
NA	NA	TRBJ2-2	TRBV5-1	CASSLLPGELFF	TGCGCCAGCAGCTTACTACCCGGGGAGCTGTTTTTT
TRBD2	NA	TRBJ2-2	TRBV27	CASSRLVGLAGHTGELFF	TGTGCCAGCAGCCGTTTGGTAGGACTAGCGGGGCACACCGGGGAGCTGTTTTTT
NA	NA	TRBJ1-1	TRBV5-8	CASSLGLMNTEAFF	TGTGCCAGCAGCTTGGGACTCATGAACACTGAAGCTTTCTTT